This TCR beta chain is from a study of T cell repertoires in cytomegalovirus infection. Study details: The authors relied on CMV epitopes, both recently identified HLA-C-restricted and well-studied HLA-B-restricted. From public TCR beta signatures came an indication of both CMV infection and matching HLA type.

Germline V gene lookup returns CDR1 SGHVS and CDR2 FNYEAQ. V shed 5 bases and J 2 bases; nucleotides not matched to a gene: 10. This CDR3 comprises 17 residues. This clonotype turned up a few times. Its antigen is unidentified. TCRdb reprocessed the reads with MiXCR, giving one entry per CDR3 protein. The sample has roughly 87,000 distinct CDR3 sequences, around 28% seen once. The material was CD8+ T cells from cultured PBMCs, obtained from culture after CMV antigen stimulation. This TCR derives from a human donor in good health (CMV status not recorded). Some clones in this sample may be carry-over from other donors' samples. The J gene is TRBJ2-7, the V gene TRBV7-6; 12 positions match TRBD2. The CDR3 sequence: CASSPSLSSGGAYEQYF. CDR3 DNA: TGTGCCAGCAGCCCGAGTCTCTCTAGCGGGGGGGCCTACGAGCAGTACTTC.